Below, 29 T cell receptor beta chains from the same sample are listed, as sequenced in a study of regulatory T cells in long-lasting Graves disease. Time point specified: newly diagnosed GD, antithyroid drugs for less than 3 months. Making the TCR library involved RNA that had been extracted from PBMCs. Assembly of TCR beta libraries relied on iRepertoire HTBI primers together with Arm-PCR of CDR3 regions. TCRdb analysed the multiplex PCR reads with MiXCR anew, one entry per CDR3 protein. This repertoire shows around 330,000 distinct CDR3 sequences, about 18% found once; its top ten account for about 39%. Sequenced here: peripheral blood mononuclear cells (PBMCs), sampled at new diagnosis, from a patient treated with antithyroid drugs. These receptors were obtained from a female donor with Graves disease.

The table lists this clonotype with many counts. DNA for the CDR3: TGTGCCAGCACTGCCGGGACTAGTCTCCGGGAGCTGTTTTTT. This encodes CASTAGTSLRELFF. The chain joins TRBV2 to TRBJ2-2; 8 nucleotides agree with TRBD2. Per germline, CDR1 SNHLY and CDR2 FYNNEI. This CDR3 region has 14 residues. V lost 7 bases and J lost 9; bases outside the gene matches: 10.

For this clonotype: This sequence may be a read error, since a much larger clone differs from it by one base. The final CDR3 position lacks the conserved phenylalanine or tryptophan, pointing to a likely read error. V and J are TRBV6-1 and TRBJ1-2; maybe TRBD1 (5 bases). CDR1 is MNHNS, CDR2 SASEGT, per germline. This CDR3 spans 14 amino acids. Trimming stripped 4 bases from V and 4 bases from J, with 13 bases between. The CDR3 DNA reads TGTGCCAGCAGTGCAGGGCAGGGTAGCTATGGCTACACCTCC. Residues: CASSAGQGSYGYTS.

This clonotype came up many times. V and J are TRBV9 and TRBJ1-3; 7 bases are shared with TRBD1. Trimming removed 0 bases from V and 4 bases from J; junction bases left unmatched: 10. The CDR3 is 17 residues long. The V gene's germline CDR1 is SGDLS and CDR2 YYNGEE. The CDR3 reads CASSVEPGGMRGNTIYF. CDR3 bases: TGTGCCAGCAGCGTAGAGCCAGGGGGGATGAGAGGAAACACCATATATTTT.

The chain links TRBV19 to TRBJ2-1; TRBD2 matches at 7 bases. The ends lost 3 bases at V and 4 bases at J; junction bases unmatched: 3. Germline CDR1 reads LNHDA; CDR2 reads SQIVND (reference sequence). This CDR3 has 14 residues. CDR3 in DNA: TGTGCCAGTAGTATCCGGGAGGTTTACAATGAGCAGTTCTTC. Protein sequence: CASSIREVYNEQFF.

In this sample, this clonotype turned up many times. The chain combines TRBV27 with TRBJ2-7, with D unresolved. The CDR3 sequence is 15 residues long. Germline assignment: CDR1 MNHEY and CDR2 SMNVEV (reference sequence). V shed 8 bases and J shed 7 bases, with 24 bases lying between them. CDR3 nucleotides: TGTGCCAGCCCCTCCGACGGAAGGGCGCATAGAGAGCAGTACTTC. The encoded protein is CASPSDGRAHREQYF.

This clonotype occurred many times. The chain joins TRBV10-3 to TRBJ2-7, with 16 bases lining up with TRBD2. The CDR3 length is 18 residues. The germline V gene has CDR1 ENHRY and CDR2 SYGVKD. Unmatched junction bases numbered 5, after V lost 0 bases and J lost 3 bases. In DNA form, the CDR3 reads TGTGCCATCAGTGAGTCGGGACTAGCGGGAGGGTCCCTCTACGAGCAGTACTTC. This codes for CAISESGLAGGSLYEQYF.

This clonotype was picked up many times. The chain couples TRBV7-3 to TRBJ2-1, with D possibly being TRBD2 (6 bases). The CDR3 is 16 amino acids. V lost 5 bases to trimming and J lost 6 bases, with 20 bases between them. Germline values: CDR1 SGHTA, CDR2 FQGTGA. CDR3 coding DNA: TGTGCCAGCAGCCCTCATAGCGGCCGGGGGACCAATGAGCAGTTCTTC. Amino acids: CASSPHSGRGTNEQFF.

This clonotype appeared many times. This chain joins TRBV10-1 and TRBJ1-4; the D gene is possibly TRBD1 (5 bases). This CDR3 region has 14 residues. V lost 3 bases and J lost 8, with 13 bases in between. Germline V CDR1 and CDR2: WNHNN, SYGVQD (reference sequence). The CDR3 loop is CASSDAGREEKLFF. In DNA, the CDR3 is TGCGCCAGCAGTGATGCAGGGCGAGAAGAAAAACTGTTTTTT.

This clonotype has ten or more counts. The rearrangement links TRBV28 to TRBJ1-2; 9 bases match TRBD1. Germline V gene lookup returns CDR1 MDHEN and CDR2 SYDVKM. The V and J ends lost 6 bases and 4 bases, in that order; junction bases with no gene match: 12. The CDR3 length is 16 residues. The CDR3 reads CASSQPPGQGSYGYTF. CDR3 bases: TGTGCCAGCAGCCAACCACCGGGACAGGGAAGCTATGGCTACACCTTC.

With regard to this clonotype: A much bigger clone sits one base away, suggesting this may be a read error. The gene calls are TRBV11-3 and TRBJ2-7; 9 positions agree with TRBD2. CDR3 length: 17 amino acids. Germline V CDR1 and CDR2: SGHNT, YENEEA. The CDR3, as DNA: TGTGCCAACAGCTTAGGGTCGCCGGGACTAGCTTTATACGAGCAGTACTTC. This encodes CANSLGSPGLALYEQYF.

The V gene is TRBV29-1, the J gene TRBJ2-5; TRBD2 might be the D (7 bases). Deletions cut 4 bases from V and 5 bases from J, with 11 bases between. The V gene's germline CDR1 is SQVTM and CDR2 ANQGSEA. The CDR3 is 12 amino acids. This CDR3 is CSVGGGGETQYF. The CDR3 DNA follows: TGCAGCGTTGGGGGGGGCGGGGAGACCCAGTACTTC.

This clonotype has ten or more counts. The chain uses TRBV19 and TRBJ1-1, with TRBD1 matching over 9 bases. Trimming at V came to 6 bases and at J to 4 bases, leaving 6 bases not matched to a gene. In germline, CDR1 is LNHDA, CDR2 SQIVND (reference sequence). The CDR3 sequence is 14 residues long. CDR3 DNA sequence: TGTGCCAGTAGCATCTACAGGGGGCCCACTGAAGCTTTCTTT. As protein: CASSIYRGPTEAFF. The complete variable domain, with remaining parts taken from reference TRBV19 and TRBJ1-1, reads DGGITQSPKYLFRKEGQNVTLSCEQNLNHDAMYWYRQDPGQGLRLIYYSQIVNDFQKGDIAEGYSVSREKKESFPLTVTSAQKNPTAFYLCASSIYRGPTEAFFGQGTRLTVV.

This clonotype was found many times. At one end the junction does not follow the germline gene, possibly because of a read error. This chain connects TRBV28 to TRBJ1-2; 11 bases are a match to TRBD1. CDR3 length: 18 residues. CDR1 is MDHEN and CDR2 is SYDVKM in the germline V gene. The CDR3 sequence: CASILDGTGGSSNYGYTF. In nucleotides, the CDR3 is TGTGCCAGCATTTTAGACGGGACAGGGGGTTCGTCAAACTATGGCTACACCTTC.

This clonotype was seen repeatedly, ten times or more. V gene TRBV5-1 combines with J gene TRBJ2-3, with D perhaps matching TRBD2 (6 bases). Germline V gene sequence: CDR1 SGHRS, CDR2 YFSETQ. V dropped 4 bases and J dropped 2 bases, with 14 bases sitting between them. CDR3 length: 15 residues. CDR3 sequence: CASSSGLLNTDTQYF. CDR3 DNA: TGCGCCAGCAGCAGTGGACTACTCAACACAGATACGCAGTATTTT. Complete variable domain (other parts from reference TRBV5-1 and TRBJ2-3): KAGVTQTPRYLIKTRGQQVTLSCSPISGHRSVSWYQQTPGQGLQFLFEYFSETQRNKGNFPGRFSGRQFSNSRSEMNVSTLELGDSALYLCASSSGLLNTDTQYFGPGTRLTVL.

This clonotype occurred a few times. V gene TRBV19 combines with J gene TRBJ1-5, with TRBD1 matching 7 bases. CDR3 length: 16 residues. Germline CDR1 reads LNHDA; CDR2 reads SQIVND (reference sequence). V lost 3 bases, J lost 0 bases, and 5 bases stayed unmatched. CDR3 sequence: CASSIGQVYSNQPQHF. For the CDR3, the DNA is TGTGCCAGTAGTATTGGACAGGTCTATAGCAATCAGCCCCAGCATTTT.

This clonotype was observed at least ten times. The gene calls are TRBV5-5 and TRBJ1-2; 7 bases line up with TRBD1. The ends lost 1 base at V and 6 bases at J; junction bases unmatched: 15. The CDR3 contains 17 residues. From germline, CDR1 is SGHKS and CDR2 YYEKEE (reference sequence). For the CDR3, the DNA is TGTGCCAGCAGCTTGAACTCCGGGATCGACAGGGTGAATGGCTACACCTTC. Encoded protein: CASSLNSGIDRVNGYTF.

On this clonotype itself: This clone may be a read error of a much larger clone one base away. Lacking the conserved final phenylalanine or tryptophan, this CDR3 likely reflects a read error. This chain connects TRBV3-1 to TRBJ2-4; D is undetermined. The V and J ends lost 0 bases and 7 bases respectively, with 13 bases between them. CDR3 length equals 15 residues. CDR1 is LGHDT, CDR2 YNNKEL, per germline (reference sequence). CDR3: CASSQDSPARNIQYS. DNA for the CDR3: TGTGCCAGCAGCCAAGACAGCCCCGCGAGGAACATTCAGTACTCC.

There are many counts of this clonotype. The chain recombines TRBV27 with TRBJ2-1, with TRBD2 identical over 8 bases. CDR1 is MNHEY, CDR2 SMNVEV, per germline (reference sequence). The CDR3 covers 13 residues. The V segment lost 8 bases and the J segment 5 bases; nucleotides outside the gene matches: 5. The CDR3 DNA sequence: TGTGCCAGCTCGGGGGGGCAGAACAATGAGCAGTTCTTC. Amino acids: CASSGGQNNEQFF.

This clonotype was seen ten or more times. The chain recombines TRBV5-1 with TRBJ2-7; D might be TRBD2 (6 bases). Germline CDR1 is SGHRS and CDR2 is YFSETQ. The CDR3 contains 15 residues. Trimming removed 0 bases from V and 3 bases from J, with 13 bases in between. CDR3 loop: CASSLEPGVLYEQYF. CDR3 DNA: TGCGCCAGCAGCTTGGAACCGGGAGTTCTCTACGAGCAGTACTTC.

This clonotype was found many times. V and J are TRBV6-1 and TRBJ2-7, with a weak D call TRBD1 (5 bases). Trimming pared 10 bases from V and 0 bases from J, leaving 16 bases between. The germline V gene encodes CDR1 MNHNS and CDR2 SASEGT. CDR3 size: 14 residues. The CDR3 here is CATCGAFDSYEQYF. The CDR3 DNA reads TGTGCCACCTGTGGGGCATTCGACTCCTACGAGCAGTACTTC.

Many counts were recorded for this clonotype. J is TRBJ2-7 and V is TRBV11-2; TRBD2 matches at 9 bases. The J segment lost 4 bases and the V segment lost 1 base, leaving 11 bases of the junction unmatched. The CDR3 totals 17 residues. Germline V gene data show CDR1 as SGHAT and CDR2 as FQNNGV. CDR3 region: CASSLGSPGLALYEQYF. CDR3 sequence (DNA): TGTGCCAGCAGCTTAGGGTCGCCGGGACTAGCTTTATACGAGCAGTACTTC. Filled out from reference TRBV11-2 and TRBJ2-7, the complete variable domain reads EAGVAQSPRYKIIEKRQSVAFWCNPISGHATLYWYQQILGQGPKLLIQFQNNGVVDDSQLPKDRFSAERLKGVDSTLKIQPAKLEDSAVYLCASSLGSPGLALYEQYFGPGTRLTVT.

This clonotype was seen a single time. This chain's CDR3 is CASSYRASGNEQYF. DNA for the CDR3: TGTGCCAGCAGTTACCGGGCTAGCGGGAACGAGCAGTACTTC. The chain is built from TRBV6-5 and TRBJ2-7; 9 bases match TRBD2. CDR1 is MNHEY, CDR2 SVGAGI, per germline. This CDR3 spans 14 amino acids. The junction had 4 bases not matched to a gene; V was cut back by 2 bases and J by 5 bases.

The chain combines TRBV7-9 with TRBJ2-7; perhaps TRBD1 as D (7 bases). Germline V gene lookup returns CDR1 SEHNR and CDR2 FQNEAQ (reference sequence). Trimming removed 5 bases at V and 0 bases at J, with 23 bases between. CDR3 size: 18 residues. DNA for the CDR3: TGTGCCAGCAGCACCGCGGGCAGGGGGGCGGTCTACTCCTACGAGCAGTACTTC. Its translation is CASSTAGRGAVYSYEQYF.

V gene TRBV4-2 combines with J gene TRBJ2-1, with 7 positions matching TRBD2. Germline V gives CDR1 LGHNA, CDR2 YNFKEQ. Unmatched junction bases numbered 6, after V lost 2 bases and J lost 2 bases. This CDR3 contains 16 residues. Here the CDR3 DNA reads TGTGCCAGCAGCCAAATGGCGGGAGTAACCTACAATGAGCAGTTCTTC. Translated: CASSQMAGVTYNEQFF.

In its sample, this clonotype was seen many times. The gene calls are TRBV9 and TRBJ2-1; TRBD2 aligns across 9 bases. In germline, CDR1 is SGDLS, CDR2 YYNGEE. This CDR3 is built from 19 residues. V was clipped by 3 bases and J by 5 bases; unmatched bases: 18. The DNA of the CDR3 is TGTGCCAGCAGCGCACTTCCGGGACTAGCTGACCACCTTCACAATGAGCAGTTCTTC. This gives the protein CASSALPGLADHLHNEQFF. The variable domain in full, with the rest retrieved from reference TRBV9 and TRBJ2-1, is DSGVTQTPKHLITATGQRVTLRCSPRSGDLSVYWYQQSLDQGLQFLIQYYNGEERAKGNILERFSAQQFPDLHSELNLSSLELGDSALYFCASSALPGLADHLHNEQFFGPGTRLTVL.

The V and J genes are TRBV6-1 and TRBJ2-7; TRBD2 matches 11 bases. With 6 bases clipped from V and 2 bases from J, the junction kept 6 bases outside the gene matches. This CDR3 region has 15 residues. Looked up from germline, CDR1 is MNHNS and CDR2 is SASEGT. CDR3 in DNA: TGTGCCAGCAGGACCGGGACTAGCGGAGCCTACGAGCAGTACTTC. Its translation is CASRTGTSGAYEQYF.

This clonotype was seen at least ten times. This sequence joins TRBV11-2 and TRBJ1-2; 10 bases map to TRBD1. V trimming: 5 bases; J trimming: 8 bases; junction bases outside the gene matches: 14. The V gene's germline CDR1 is SGHAT and CDR2 FQNNGV. The CDR3 totals 16 residues. CDR3 DNA: TGTGCCAGCAGCATGGATCCGGGACAGGGGTTCTTGGGCTACACCTTC. This sequence encodes CASSMDPGQGFLGYTF.

This clonotype was counted between two and nine times. This chain links TRBV28 with TRBJ1-5; D is perhaps TRBD1 (6 bases). This CDR3 is built from 13 residues. CDR1 and CDR2 (germline): MDHEN, SYDVKM. Trimming left V 3 bases short and J 7 bases short, with 10 bases between. CDR3 DNA: TGTGCCAGCAGTTTCACAGGGAGGCAGCCCCAGCATTTT. Protein sequence: CASSFTGRQPQHF.

The V call is TRBV12-3 or TRBV12-4, the J call TRBJ1-1; 7 nucleotides agree with TRBD1. The CDR3 is made up of 12 amino acids. J was trimmed by 7 bases and V by 5 bases; bases with no gene match: 4. In nucleotides, the CDR3 is TGTGCCAGCAGTCCTACAGGGGTTGAAGCTTTCTTT. Encoded protein: CASSPTGVEAFF.